Reported below is one T cell receptor (beta chain). The source of the sample is a study of blood T cell repertoires in COVID-19. The wider study: In each case, the material was cDNA or gDNA derived from T cells, B-cell-depleted T cells, or PBMCs.

The data were produced by immunoSEQ multiplex PCR, yet TCRdb's version contains in-frame clones alone and is incomplete. The sample lists hundreds of thousands of clones, 87% occurring once. What the recovered Cohort 3 donors had was two negative PCRs, clearance, or symptom resolution. CDR1 is SGDLS, CDR2 YYNGEE, per germline. This CDR3 region has 15 residues. The V end was cut by 0 bases, the J end by 0 bases, with 6 bases between. The specimen was PBMCs or T cells enriched from blood (not recorded which). The chain carries TRBV9 and TRBJ2-2; D gene uncertain. This receptor was identified in a woman younger than 45 who had recovered from COVID-19. This chain's CDR3 is CASSVANTNTGELFF. The CDR3 coding sequence is TGTGCCAGCAGCGTAGCCAACACGAACACCGGGGAGCTGTTTTTT.